These 19 T cell receptor beta chains share one sample of origin, sequenced in a study of blood T cell repertoires in COVID-19. Repertoires were generated with immunoSEQ multiplex PCR, while TCRdb's copy carries only in-frame clones and drops some. The table has around 50,000 clones, roughly 90% seen once. The sequencing input was peripheral blood. All receptors come from a man aged 70-80 years with active COVID-19.

By proportion, this clone is medium-sized. CDR3 protein: CASSLLRSGEVAGELFF. CDR3 in DNA: TGTGCCAGCAGCTTACTCCGTAGCGGGGAGGTGGCCGGGGAGCTGTTTTTT. This chain links TRBV7-8 with TRBJ2-2; 8 nucleotides match TRBD2. CDR1 SGHVS and CDR2 FQNEAQ come from the germline V gene. This CDR3 contains 17 residues. The trim removed 2 bases at V and 6 bases at J, leaving 11 bases unmatched. Looking up the rest from reference TRBV7-8 and TRBJ2-2 gives the full variable domain: GAGVSQSPRYKVAKRGQDVALRCDPISGHVSLFWYQQALGQGPEFLTYFQNEAQLDKSGLPSDRFFAERPEGSVSTLKIQRTQQEDSAVYLCASSLLRSGEVAGELFFGEGSRLTVL.

V is TRBV5-1 and J is TRBJ1-1; 7 positions agree with TRBD1. CDR1 and CDR2 (germline): SGHRS, YFSETQ. This CDR3 has 15 residues. J was trimmed by 4 bases and V by 2 bases; bases with no gene match: 8. The CDR3 bases are TGCGCCAGCAGCTTTCAACAGGGGACCGCCACTGAAGCTTTCTTT. This translates into CASSFQQGTATEAFF.

This chain connects TRBV7-2 to TRBJ2-7; 14 bases map to TRBD2. From germline, CDR1 is SGHTA and CDR2 FQGNSA. Losses at the gene ends were 5 bases for V and 3 bases for J; bases not matched to a gene: 6. The CDR3 is 16 amino acids. CDR3 sequence: CASSIGLAGGIYEQYF. CDR3 coding DNA: TGTGCCAGCAGCATCGGACTAGCGGGAGGAATCTACGAGCAGTACTTC. The variable domain in full, completed from reference TRBV7-2 and TRBJ2-7, reads GAGVSQSPSNKVTEKGKDVELRCDPISGHTALYWYRQSLGQGLEFLIYFQGNSAPDKSGLPSDRFSAERTGGSVSTLTIQRTQQEDSAVYLCASSIGLAGGIYEQYFGPGTRLTVT.

V usage is TRBV28 and J usage is TRBJ1-5; weak D call: TRBD1 (6 bases). Germline lookup yields CDR1 MDHEN and CDR2 SYDVKM. The CDR3 covers 17 residues. Trimming removed 6 bases from V and 0 bases from J, with 18 bases in between. CDR3 sequence (DNA): TGTGCCAGCAGCTTCTCATGGACAGCATATAGCAATCAGCCCCAGCATTTT. Amino acid sequence: CASSFSWTAYSNQPQHF.

This rearrangement joins TRBV18 to TRBJ2-3; possibly TRBD2 for D (5 bases). The V end lost 6 bases, the J end lost 0 bases, and 19 bases lay between the germline ends. CDR1 is KGHSH and CDR2 is LQKENI in the germline V gene. The length of the CDR3 is 17 residues. CDR3 in amino acids: CASSPPRGESSTDTQYF. CDR3 nucleotides: TGTGCCAGCTCGCCCCCCCGGGGAGAATCTAGCACAGATACGCAGTATTTT. Full variable domain (missing parts from reference TRBV18 and TRBJ2-3): NAGVMQNPRHLVRRRGQEARLRCSPMKGHSHVYWYRQLPEEGLKFMVYLQKENIIDESGMPKERFSAEFPKEGPSILRIQQVVRGDSAAYFCASSPPRGESSTDTQYFGPGTRLTVL.

This chain uses TRBV7-8 with TRBJ1-3; D gene uncertain. The CDR3 spans 12 residues. Germline loops: CDR1 SGHVS, CDR2 FQNEAQ. Trimming took 3 bases from V and 8 from J, leaving 8 bases between them. The CDR3 DNA reads as TGTGCCAGCAGCTTGAACACAGACACCATATATTTT. Protein sequence: CASSLNTDTIYF. The whole variable domain, filled in from reference TRBV7-8 and TRBJ1-3, reads GAGVSQSPRYKVAKRGQDVALRCDPISGHVSLFWYQQALGQGPEFLTYFQNEAQLDKSGLPSDRFFAERPEGSVSTLKIQRTQQEDSAVYLCASSLNTDTIYFGEGSWLTVV.

The V call is TRBV6-2 or TRBV6-3, the J call TRBJ2-1; tentatively, D is TRBD1 (5 bases). From germline, CDR1 is MNHEY and CDR2 SVGEGT. Between the trimmed V and J ends, which lost 1 base and 3 bases, there was a span of 7 bases. This CDR3 comprises 14 residues. The CDR3 protein is CASSYLDSYNEQFF. The CDR3 DNA reads as TGTGCCAGCAGTTACTTAGACAGCTACAATGAGCAGTTCTTC.

J is TRBJ2-7 and V is TRBV11-2; 16 nucleotides match TRBD2. Germline V lookup: CDR1 SGHAT, CDR2 FQNNGV. The CDR3 runs to 16 residues. The V gene end was trimmed by 3 bases and the J gene end by 5 bases; junction bases not matched to a gene: 4. The CDR3 spells CASSFIGTSGRDEQYF. CDR3 bases: TGTGCCAGCAGCTTTATTGGGACTAGCGGGAGGGACGAGCAGTACTTC. The variable domain in full, completed from reference TRBV11-2 and TRBJ2-7, reads EAGVAQSPRYKIIEKRQSVAFWCNPISGHATLYWYQQILGQGPKLLIQFQNNGVVDDSQLPKDRFSAERLKGVDSTLKIQPAKLEDSAVYLCASSFIGTSGRDEQYFGPGTRLTVT.

This chain links TRBV6-2 or TRBV6-3 with TRBJ1-2; D is possibly TRBD1 (6 bases). V shed 3 bases and J shed 4 bases, with 15 bases lying between them. The CDR3 is made up of 15 amino acids. The germline V gene encodes CDR1 MNHEY and CDR2 SVGEGT. The CDR3: CASSYSGHQIYGYTF. The CDR3, as DNA: TGTGCCAGCAGTTATTCGGGACATCAGATCTATGGCTACACCTTC.

V gene TRBV5-1 combines with J gene TRBJ2-2; maybe TRBD2 (5 bases). Trimming cost V 0 bases and J 6 bases, with 12 bases left between them. The germline CDR1 and CDR2 sequences are SGHRS and YFSETQ. The CDR3 extends over 15 amino acids. The CDR3 sequence is CASSLDGGSSGELFF. DNA of the CDR3: TGCGCCAGCAGCTTGGATGGAGGATCATCCGGGGAGCTGTTTTTT.

The chain carries TRBV28 and TRBJ1-6; D gene unclear. The CDR3 is 15 residues long. Deletions cut 5 bases from V and 7 bases from J, with 15 bases between. The V gene's germline CDR1 is MDHEN and CDR2 SYDVKM. The CDR3 DNA follows: TGTGCCAGCAGTACCCGGAGAACCCCCAATTCACCCCTCCACTTT. This encodes CASSTRRTPNSPLHF.

This rearrangement joins TRBV18 to TRBJ2-2, with TRBD2 matching over 13 bases. Looked up from germline, CDR1 is KGHSH and CDR2 is LQKENI. The V segment lost 2 bases and the J segment 2 bases; nucleotides outside the gene matches: 5. CDR3 length: 18 residues. CDR3 region: CASSPRTSGGLNTGELFF. The CDR3 DNA is TGTGCCAGCTCACCAAGGACTAGCGGGGGCTTAAACACCGGGGAGCTGTTTTTT.

The chain links TRBV5-6 to TRBJ1-1, with TRBD1 matching over 8 bases. The germline CDR1 and CDR2 sequences are SGHDT and YYEEEE. CDR3 length equals 14 residues. V lost 0 bases, J lost 4 bases, and 2 bases stayed unmatched. CDR3 residues: CASSLGQGITEAFF. The CDR3, as DNA: TGTGCCAGCAGCTTGGGACAGGGGATCACTGAAGCTTTCTTT.

The CDR3 sequence: CASTTTGAHPNTGELFF. CDR3 nucleotide sequence: TGTGCCAGTACTACTACAGGGGCCCATCCGAACACCGGGGAGCTGTTTTTT. The chain joins TRBV19 to TRBJ2-2, with 7 bases lining up with TRBD1. The V segment lost 7 bases and the J segment 0 bases; nucleotides outside the gene matches: 11. The CDR3 runs 17 residues. The germline gives CDR1 LNHDA, CDR2 SQIVND (reference sequence).

Only one count was recorded for this clone. The chain couples TRBV7-2 to TRBJ1-4, with TRBD1 as a possible D gene (5 bases). The germline CDR1 and CDR2 sequences are SGHTA and FQGNSA. CDR3 length: 14 residues. The V end lost 4 bases, the J end lost 4 bases, and 10 bases lay between the germline ends. The CDR3 loop reads CASSSRQLNEKLFF. In DNA, the CDR3 is TGTGCCAGCAGCTCCAGACAGCTTAATGAAAAACTGTTTTTT. The full variable domain, in which reference TRBV7-2 and TRBJ1-4 provide the parts outside the CDR3, is GAGVSQSPSNKVTEKGKDVELRCDPISGHTALYWYRQSLGQGLEFLIYFQGNSAPDKSGLPSDRFSAERTGGSVSTLTIQRTQQEDSAVYLCASSSRQLNEKLFFGSGTQLSVL.

The V call is TRBV27, the J call TRBJ2-5; the match to TRBD1 covers 11 bases. Germline CDR1 MNHEY, CDR2 SMNVEV (reference sequence). CDR3 size: 17 residues. V lost 4 bases and J lost 0; bases outside the gene matches: 7. CDR3 sequence (DNA): TGTGCCAGCAGTTCTCCGGGGACAGGGGGTCACCAAGAGACCCAGTACTTC. Translation: CASSSPGTGGHQETQYF.

The chain employs TRBV3-1 (or the pseudogene TRBV3-2) and TRBJ1-1, with D possibly matching TRBD1 (6 bases). Deletions cut 5 bases from V and 4 bases from J, with 14 bases between. This CDR3 is 14 amino acids long. The germline gives CDR1 LGHDT, CDR2 YNNKEL (reference sequence). The CDR3: CASSVRGGGTEAFF. The CDR3 region has the DNA TGTGCCAGCAGCGTTAGGGGGGGAGGCACTGAAGCTTTCTTT.

The rearrangement uses TRBV6-2 or TRBV6-3 and TRBJ2-1; 7 bases agree with TRBD1. The CDR3 sequence is 17 residues long. Germline trimming cut 5 bases from V and 2 bases from J; bases unmatched to any gene: 12. CDR1 MNHEY and CDR2 SVGEGT come from the germline V gene. The CDR3 is CASSLLPGQLAYNEQFF. CDR3 nucleotide sequence: TGTGCCAGCAGTCTCTTACCGGGACAGTTAGCCTACAATGAGCAGTTCTTC.

This chain links TRBV7-2 with TRBJ2-3; possible D gene TRBD1, 6 bases. The length of the CDR3 is 15 residues. Germline CDR1 SGHTA, CDR2 FQGNSA. V gave up 4 bases and J gave up 1 base, with 12 bases separating them. CDR3 protein: CASSYPGQRTDTQYF. Written as DNA, the CDR3 is TGTGCCAGCAGCTATCCGGGACAACGCACAGATACGCAGTATTTT.